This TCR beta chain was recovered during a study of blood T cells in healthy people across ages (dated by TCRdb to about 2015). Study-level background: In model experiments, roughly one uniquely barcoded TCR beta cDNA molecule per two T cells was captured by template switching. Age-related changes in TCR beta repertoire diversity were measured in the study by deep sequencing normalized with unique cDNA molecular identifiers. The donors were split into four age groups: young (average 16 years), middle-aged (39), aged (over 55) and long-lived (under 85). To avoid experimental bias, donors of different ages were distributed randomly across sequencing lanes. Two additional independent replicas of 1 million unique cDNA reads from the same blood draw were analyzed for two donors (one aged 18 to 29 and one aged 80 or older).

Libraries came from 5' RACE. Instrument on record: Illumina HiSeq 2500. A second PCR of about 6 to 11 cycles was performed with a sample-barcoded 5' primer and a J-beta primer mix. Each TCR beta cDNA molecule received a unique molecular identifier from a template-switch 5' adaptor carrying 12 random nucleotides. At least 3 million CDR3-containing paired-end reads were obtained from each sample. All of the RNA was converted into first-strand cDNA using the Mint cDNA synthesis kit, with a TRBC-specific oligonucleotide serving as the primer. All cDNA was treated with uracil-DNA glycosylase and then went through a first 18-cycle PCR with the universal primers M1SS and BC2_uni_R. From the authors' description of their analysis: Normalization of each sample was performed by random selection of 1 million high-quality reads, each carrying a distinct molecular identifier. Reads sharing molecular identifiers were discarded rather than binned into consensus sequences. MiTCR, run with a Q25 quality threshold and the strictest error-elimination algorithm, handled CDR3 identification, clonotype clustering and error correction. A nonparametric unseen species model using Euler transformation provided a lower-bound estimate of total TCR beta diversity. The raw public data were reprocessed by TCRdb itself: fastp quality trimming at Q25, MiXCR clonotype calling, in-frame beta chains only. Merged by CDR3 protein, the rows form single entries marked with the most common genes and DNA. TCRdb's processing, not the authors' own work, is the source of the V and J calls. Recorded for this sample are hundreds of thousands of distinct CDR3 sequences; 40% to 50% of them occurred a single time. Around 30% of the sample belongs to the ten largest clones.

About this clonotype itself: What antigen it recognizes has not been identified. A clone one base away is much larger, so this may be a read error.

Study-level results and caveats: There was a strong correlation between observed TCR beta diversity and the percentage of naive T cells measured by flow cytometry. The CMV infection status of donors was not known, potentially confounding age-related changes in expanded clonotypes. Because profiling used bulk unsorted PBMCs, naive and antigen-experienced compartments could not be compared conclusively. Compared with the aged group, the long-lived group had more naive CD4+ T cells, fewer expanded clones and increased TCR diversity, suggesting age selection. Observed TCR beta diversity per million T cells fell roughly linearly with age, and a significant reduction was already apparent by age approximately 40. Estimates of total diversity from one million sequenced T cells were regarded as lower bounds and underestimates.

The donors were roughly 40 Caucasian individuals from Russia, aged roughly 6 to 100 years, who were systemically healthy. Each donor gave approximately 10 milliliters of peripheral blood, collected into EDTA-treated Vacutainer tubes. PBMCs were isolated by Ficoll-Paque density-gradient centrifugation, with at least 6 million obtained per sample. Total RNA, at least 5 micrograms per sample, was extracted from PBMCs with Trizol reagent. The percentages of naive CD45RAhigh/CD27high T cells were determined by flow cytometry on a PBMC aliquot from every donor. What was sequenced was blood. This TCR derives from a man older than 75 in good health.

The sequenced DNA: TGTGCCAGCAGCTCAACAGGGGTTGAAGAACTGTTTTTT. This translates into CASSSTGVEELFF. The rearrangement joined TRBV7-9 to TRBJ1-4; 7 bases in the junction line up with TRBD1. The germline V gene (reference sequence) provides CDR1 SEHNR and CDR2 FQNEAQ. The CDR3 runs 13 amino acids, cysteine and phenylalanine included. Here the CDR3 DNA is all that survives: 39 bases in frame from base 1.